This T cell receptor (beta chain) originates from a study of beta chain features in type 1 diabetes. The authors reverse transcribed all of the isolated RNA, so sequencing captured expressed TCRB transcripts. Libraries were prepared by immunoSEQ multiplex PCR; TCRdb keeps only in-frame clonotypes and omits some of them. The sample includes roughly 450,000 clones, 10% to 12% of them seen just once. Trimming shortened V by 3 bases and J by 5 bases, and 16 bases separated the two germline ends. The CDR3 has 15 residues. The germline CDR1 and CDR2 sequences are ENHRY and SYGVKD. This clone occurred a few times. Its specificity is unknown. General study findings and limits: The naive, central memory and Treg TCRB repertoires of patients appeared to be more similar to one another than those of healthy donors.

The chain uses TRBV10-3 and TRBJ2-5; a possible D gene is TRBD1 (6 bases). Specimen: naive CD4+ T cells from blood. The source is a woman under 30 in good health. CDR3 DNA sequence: TGTGCCATCAGTGATTCCCACAGGGTCGAGGAGACCCAGTACTTC. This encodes CAISDSHRVEETQYF.